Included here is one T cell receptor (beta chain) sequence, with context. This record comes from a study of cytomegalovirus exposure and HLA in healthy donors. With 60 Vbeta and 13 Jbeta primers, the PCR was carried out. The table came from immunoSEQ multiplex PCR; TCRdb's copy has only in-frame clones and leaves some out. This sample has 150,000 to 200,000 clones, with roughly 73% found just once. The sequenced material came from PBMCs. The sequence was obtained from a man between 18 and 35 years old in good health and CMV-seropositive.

CDR3 bases: TGCGCCAGCAGTGACGTTGGCAGCACAGATACGCAGTATTTT. Its translation is CASSDVGSTDTQYF. V gene TRBV10-1 combines with J gene TRBJ2-3; no clear D gene. V lost 3 bases and J lost 0, with 7 bases in between. Germline CDR1 and CDR2: WNHNN and SYGVQD (reference sequence). There are 14 residues in the CDR3.